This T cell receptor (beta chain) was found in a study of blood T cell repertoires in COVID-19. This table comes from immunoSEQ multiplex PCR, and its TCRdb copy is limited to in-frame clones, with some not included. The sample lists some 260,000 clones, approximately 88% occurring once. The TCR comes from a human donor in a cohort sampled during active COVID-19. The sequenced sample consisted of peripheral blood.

In DNA form, the CDR3 reads TGTGCCAGCAGACGGGACTTCAGCTATGGCTACACCTTC. Protein: CASRRDFSYGYTF. V gene TRBV6-5 combines with J gene TRBJ1-2; D might be TRBD1 (5 bases). Germline CDR1 reads MNHEY; CDR2 reads SVGAGI. The V end was cut by 6 bases, the J end by 4 bases, with 12 bases between. The CDR3 runs 13 residues.